This T cell receptor beta chain appears in the sequencing data of a study of shared T cell receptors in the human thymus. Deletions cut 3 bases from V and 2 bases from J, with 10 bases between. This CDR3 is 14 amino acids long. Germline-derived CDR1 and CDR2 are MNHNS and SASEGT. Some clones are missing from TCRdb's copy, which holds only in-frame ones; the method was immunoSEQ multiplex PCR. The repertoire consists of 700,000 or so clones, with 80% to 90% occurring once and the leading ten covering about 0.011%. This same sample was also part of a study on human thymus T cells. Per that study: Corrective surgery for congenital heart defects was being performed on the healthy Finnish infants who served as donors. During corrective heart surgery, resections were taken, and the thymus tissue came from them. V and J gene usage appeared biased in thymic and blood repertoires. Related studies found that unrelated individuals share highly overlapping thymic repertoires.

The chain joins TRBV6-1 to TRBJ1-2; D possibly corresponds to TRBD1 (5 bases). The sequencing input was thymocytes. This clonotype was obtained from a girl under three years old with a congenital heart defect. DNA of the CDR3: TGTGCCAGCAGTGATGGGGGACTGAACTATGGCTACACCTTC. It is translated as CASSDGGLNYGYTF.